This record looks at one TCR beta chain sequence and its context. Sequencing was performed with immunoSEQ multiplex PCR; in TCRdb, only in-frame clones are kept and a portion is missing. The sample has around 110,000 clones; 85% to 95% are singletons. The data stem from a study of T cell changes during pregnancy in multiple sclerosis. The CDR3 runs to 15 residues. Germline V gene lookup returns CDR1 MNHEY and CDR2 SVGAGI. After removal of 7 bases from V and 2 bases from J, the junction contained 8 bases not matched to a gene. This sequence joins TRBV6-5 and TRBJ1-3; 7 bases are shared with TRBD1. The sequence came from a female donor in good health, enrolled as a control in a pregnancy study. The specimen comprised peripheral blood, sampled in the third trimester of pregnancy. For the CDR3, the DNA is TGTGCCAGCAAAAGAAGCACAGGGGCTGGAAACACCATATATTTT. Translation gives CASKRSTGAGNTIYF.